This is a list of T cell receptor beta chains from one sample in a study of type 1 regulatory T cells. Their antigens are not known. One entry per CDR3 protein results from TCRdb running MiXCR on the reads. Here the sample spans over 55,000 distinct CDR3 sequences, around 49% being singletons. The source material was cultured non-Tr1 T cells, either the whole culture or a sorted T cell fraction (not recorded which). Every receptor here comes from a human donor in good health. Each CDR3 is given with its conserved first and last residue. Fields, in order: V gene, D gene, clone size, J gene, CDR3 length, CDR3 DNA, CDR3 protein. The D gene is left open where the match is weak. Not every row has a clone size; where given, it reads once, few, many or a size class.

V gene: TRBV4-1; D gene: TRBD1; clone size: .; J gene: TRBJ1-2; CDR3 length: 17; CDR3 DNA: TGCGCCAGCAGCCAAGGCAGGTCCAGGGGGCGCGGTTATGGCTACACCTTC; CDR3 protein: CASSQGRSRGRGYGYTF
V gene: TRBV6-2/TRBV6-3; D gene: TRBD1; clone size: .; J gene: TRBJ1-2; CDR3 length: 16; CDR3 DNA: TGTGCCAGCAGTTCCTTCCCGTCGACAGGGGACTATGGCTACACCTTC; CDR3 protein: CASSSFPSTGDYGYTF
V gene: TRBV18; D gene: TRBD2; clone size: few; J gene: TRBJ2-5; CDR3 length: 17; CDR3 DNA: TGTGCCAGCTCACCCCTTCGAGTAAGCGGGGGGCTGGAGACCCAGTACTTC; CDR3 protein: CASSPLRVSGGLETQYF
V gene: TRBV2; D gene: .; clone size: .; J gene: TRBJ1-3; CDR3 length: 17; CDR3 DNA: TGTGCCAGCCTTCTACGGGCCGGACAAAGTGCGGGAAACACCATATATTTT; CDR3 protein: CASLLRAGQSAGNTIYF
V gene: TRBV4-2; D gene: .; clone size: .; J gene: TRBJ2-1; CDR3 length: 15; CDR3 DNA: TGTGCCAGCAGCCCACTAGAGGGAGCGGTGTATGAGCAGTTCTTC; CDR3 protein: CASSPLEGAVYEQFF
V gene: TRBV14; D gene: .; clone size: .; J gene: TRBJ2-5; CDR3 length: 14; CDR3 DNA: TGTGCCAGCAGCCGAGTTGGGTACCAAGAGACCCAGTACTTC; CDR3 protein: CASSRVGYQETQYF
V gene: TRBV5-1; D gene: .; clone size: .; J gene: TRBJ1-1; CDR3 length: 13; CDR3 DNA: TGCGCCAGCAGCTTCTCCACCAACGCTGAAGCTTTCTTT; CDR3 protein: CASSFSTNAEAFF
V gene: TRBV7-3; D gene: TRBD2; clone size: .; J gene: TRBJ2-1; CDR3 length: 16; CDR3 DNA: TGTGCCAGCAGCTCAAGGCCTCTAGCGGGGGTCAATGAGCAGTTCTTC; CDR3 protein: CASSSRPLAGVNEQFF
V gene: TRBV18; D gene: .; clone size: .; J gene: TRBJ2-7; CDR3 length: 14; CDR3 DNA: TGTGCCAGCTCACCAGGCAACGGACCGCTTGAGCAGTACTTC; CDR3 protein: CASSPGNGPLEQYF
V gene: TRBV20-1; D gene: .; clone size: few; J gene: TRBJ2-5; CDR3 length: 12; CDR3 DNA: TGCAGTGCTACAGAGGAGGGGGAGACCCAGTACTTC; CDR3 protein: CSATEEGETQYF
V gene: TRBV6-1; D gene: .; clone size: .; J gene: TRBJ2-1; CDR3 length: 17; CDR3 DNA: TGTGCCAGCAGTGACCTGTGGGGGAGCACTCCCTACAATGAGCAGTTCTTC; CDR3 protein: CASSDLWGSTPYNEQFF
V gene: TRBV12-3/TRBV12-4; D gene: TRBD2; clone size: medium-sized; J gene: TRBJ2-1; CDR3 length: 15; CDR3 DNA: TGTGCCAGCAGTTCAGGGACTAGCGGTACAAATGAGCAGTTCTTC; CDR3 protein: CASSSGTSGTNEQFF
V gene: TRBV7-9; D gene: .; clone size: .; J gene: TRBJ1-2; CDR3 length: 16; CDR3 DNA: TGTGCCAGCAGCTTAGTTAATGTACGAGCTAACTATGGCTACACCTTC; CDR3 protein: CASSLVNVRANYGYTF
V gene: TRBV2; D gene: TRBD1; clone size: few; J gene: TRBJ1-5; CDR3 length: 15; CDR3 DNA: TGTGCCAGCAGTACACAGGGGGGAAGCAATCAGCCCCAGCATTTT; CDR3 protein: CASSTQGGSNQPQHF
V gene: TRBV20-1; D gene: TRBD2; clone size: .; J gene: TRBJ2-7; CDR3 length: 15; CDR3 DNA: TGCAGTGCTAGAGCGGGCGGGGGAGGCCTCGGCGAGCAGTACTTC; CDR3 protein: CSARAGGGGLGEQYF
V gene: TRBV20-1; D gene: .; clone size: .; J gene: TRBJ2-3; CDR3 length: 16; CDR3 DNA: TGCAGTGCTAGAGACGGCCGAGCGGCTAGCACAGATACGCAGTATTTT; CDR3 protein: CSARDGRAASTDTQYF
V gene: TRBV18; D gene: .; clone size: .; J gene: TRBJ2-3; CDR3 length: 14; CDR3 DNA: TGTGCCAGCTCACCAGGCCCAAGCACAGATACGCAGTATTTT; CDR3 protein: CASSPGPSTDTQYF